This T cell receptor (beta chain) was identified during a study of molecular identifiers for immune sequencing clone quantification. Trimming removed 3 bases at V and 5 bases at J, with 21 bases between. The CDR3 spans 17 residues. The V gene's germline CDR1 is SGHNT and CDR2 YENEEA. A word on this clonotype: Antigen: not known.

The naive CD8 libraries originated from between roughly 18,000 and 1,000,000 sorted cells and drew on 10%, 30% or 50% RNA. TCRdb re-called the PCR reads through MiXCR, storing one row per CDR3 protein. The sample consists of over 85,000 distinct CDR3 sequences, roughly 23% of them appearing once. General observations from the study: In cases of identical TCR molecules sharing a barcode, highly expanded clone sizes could be underestimated. Clones carrying above 20 RNA copies accounted for over 99% of effector molecules, under 1% in naive cells.

The genes are TRBV11-3 and TRBJ2-3; D possibly corresponds to TRBD1 (6 bases). This receptor was obtained from a human donor in good health. Some libraries in this study had Jurkat cell RNA spiked in. The material sequenced was naive CD8+ T cells from blood, with Jurkat cell RNA spiked in. Subset in this sample: FACS-sorted CD8+CD4-CCR7+CD45RA+ naive T cells. The CDR3 region is CASSFRAEGQGIDTQYF. CDR3 sequence (DNA): TGTGCCAGCAGCTTCCGGGCCGAGGGGCAGGGGATAGATACGCAGTATTTT.